A selection of T cell receptor beta chains follows, all from one sample in a study of T cell responses to AZD1222 COVID-19 vaccine. The protocol was immunoSEQ multiplex PCR, while the TCRdb copy is restricted to in-frame clones and leaves out a portion. The table shows 150,000 to 200,000 clones, with around 90% occurring only once. The sequencing used peripheral blood, collected on day 0 of AZD1222 vaccination. The receptors derive from an adult in good health. CDR3s leave out the opening cysteine and the closing phenylalanine or tryptophan. Rows may omit the clone size; those that give it use once, few, many or a size class.

V gene,J gene,clone size,CDR3 protein
TRBV19,TRBJ1-1,once,ASSIGFTEAF
TRBV7-2,TRBJ1-6,-,ASSAYRDTTSPLH
TRBV19,TRBJ1-1,-,ASSRSGGGSEAF
TRBV12-3/TRBV12-4,TRBJ2-7,-,ASSGDRSEQY
TRBV28,TRBJ1-5,once,ASNQPTGNQPQH
TRBV28,TRBJ2-7,-,ASSSSGLVYEQY
TRBV10-3,TRBJ1-5,-,AISDRTGTDQPQH
TRBV4-2,TRBJ1-2,-,ASSQDLGIYGYT
TRBV3-1/TRBV3-2,TRBJ2-5,few,ASSQEDRARRETQY
TRBV5-1,TRBJ2-7,-,ASSLSSLRGFYEQY
TRBV7-2,TRBJ1-3,-,ASSLAGGGRGLGNTIY
TRBV6-5,TRBJ1-2,-,ASSYSGRVGGYT
TRBV5-1,TRBJ2-2,once,ASSSQGSGELF
TRBV6-5,TRBJ1-2,once,ASRDTSLSNYGYT
TRBV20-1,TRBJ2-3,-,SASEAASSTDTQY
TRBV6-5,TRBJ2-7,-,ASRPDSYEQY
TRBV28,TRBJ1-2,-,ASSLAQNYGYT
TRBV7-9,TRBJ2-5,-,ASSLGVRGKETQY
TRBV1,TRBJ2-7,-,TSRRAGTAESYEQY
TRBV19,TRBJ1-2,-,ASSTSPGQAYGYT
TRBV4-2,TRBJ2-3,-,ASSQEVAGGITDTQY
TRBV24-1,TRBJ2-1,-,ATSDKGRVYNEQF
TRBV21-1,TRBJ2-3,-,ASSKRLAGGTLTDTQY
TRBV9,TRBJ2-2,-,ASSTLDSMNTGELF
TRBV24-1,TRBJ2-6,-,ATSDSGAMGANVLT
TRBV5-1,TRBJ2-2,once,ASNRQDSSAGELF
TRBV28,TRBJ1-4,-,ASSFRQGNEKLF
TRBV27,TRBJ1-2,-,ASSLSLPNRGRGYT
TRBV7-2,TRBJ2-1,-,ASSQSSGGAYNEQF
TRBV29-1,TRBJ1-1,-,SAAGRGRNTEAF
TRBV28,TRBJ1-5,-,ASMAGKNQPQH
TRBV5-1,TRBJ1-2,few,ASSVDRDGGYT
TRBV12-3/TRBV12-4,TRBJ1-2,-,ASSLDVNYGYT
TRBV14,TRBJ1-3,-,ASSQDLGRVNTIY
TRBV28,TRBJ1-1,-,ASSQAPTEAF
TRBV9,TRBJ2-1,-,ASSATYNEQF
TRBV6-5,TRBJ1-2,-,ASSYEGNYGYT
TRBV10-3,TRBJ2-2,-,AIRGTSGNTGELF
TRBV25-1,TRBJ1-1,-,ASSSGTVLMNTEAF
TRBV9,TRBJ1-2,-,ASSVGGQAKSYT
TRBV7-2,TRBJ2-1,-,ASSLHGDEQF
TRBV6-5,TRBJ2-7,once,ASSYLQGRGEQY
TRBV9,TRBJ1-1,few,ASSVGQGLSTEAF
TRBV6-5,TRBJ1-5,-,ASRNTGFRNQPQH
TRBV6-2/TRBV6-3,TRBJ2-1,-,ASSPRGRGYNEQF
TRBV28,TRBJ1-5,once,ASRGGDRGQGQPQH
TRBV7-9,TRBJ2-3,-,ASSPPTRPAGGDTQY
TRBV20-1,TRBJ1-1,-,SASRTQGRAEAF
TRBV5-1,TRBJ1-2,-,ASSADGGTTYGYT
TRBV19,TRBJ1-2,once,ASSGLDSFYT
TRBV14,TRBJ1-4,once,ASSQGRVPSTNEKLF
TRBV11-3,TRBJ1-3,-,ASPNARGLSSGNTIY
TRBV10-1,TRBJ2-1,once,ASSADPPLEQF
TRBV2,TRBJ1-4,few,ASSEQGADEKLF
TRBV9,TRBJ2-7,-,ASSPSGYEQY